The next 24 T cell receptor beta chains were all read from a single sample in a study of cytomegalovirus exposure and HLA in healthy donors. 13 Jbeta primers and 60 Vbeta primers were used for the PCR. Sequencing was performed with immunoSEQ multiplex PCR; in TCRdb, only in-frame clones are kept and a portion is missing. The data contain roughly 99,000 clones, over 60% of them singletons. The material sequenced was PBMCs. All receptors derive from a man aged 60 to 75 in good health and CMV-seropositive.

The rearrangement uses TRBV29-1 and TRBJ1-4; D gene ambiguous. Germline loops: CDR1 SQVTM, CDR2 ANQGSEA. V lost 0 bases, J lost 4 bases, and 6 bases lay in between. The CDR3 totals 13 residues. The CDR3 is CSVEDRFNEKLFF. The CDR3 DNA reads as TGCAGCGTTGAAGACAGATTTAATGAAAAACTGTTTTTT.

A note on this clone: This sample also contains other DNA sequences that code for the same CDR3. The chain recombines TRBV27 with TRBJ1-1; 9 nucleotides align to TRBD1. This CDR3 has 17 residues. From germline, CDR1 is MNHEY and CDR2 SMNVEV (reference sequence). Germline trimming cut 6 bases from V and 1 base from J; bases unmatched to any gene: 12. CDR3 residues: CASSPPRTGVKNTEAFF. The CDR3 DNA is TGTGCCAGCAGCCCACCCCGGACAGGGGTCAAGAACACTGAAGCTTTCTTT.

V usage is TRBV7-9 and J usage is TRBJ2-2; D is perhaps TRBD2 (6 bases). CDR3 length equals 16 residues. The germline V and J ends were trimmed by 3 bases and 8 bases, with 19 bases remaining between them. Germline loops: CDR1 SEHNR, CDR2 FQNEAQ (reference sequence). CDR3 bases: TGTGCCAGCAGCTTTCCACCCCCGAGGGAGGTGGGGGAGCTGTTTTTT. It encodes CASSFPPPREVGELFF.

The V gene is TRBV6-1, the J gene TRBJ2-5, with 12 positions matching TRBD2. CDR1 is MNHNS, CDR2 SASEGT, per germline. J lost 5 bases, V lost 1 base, and 14 bases had no gene match. The CDR3 is made up of 19 amino acids. CDR3 bases: TGTGCCAGCAGTGAAGGAAGGGCTAGCGGGGGGGCCAAGGTTGAGACCCAGTACTTC. Protein product: CASSEGRASGGAKVETQYF.

The V gene is TRBV5-6, the J gene TRBJ2-5; possible D gene TRBD1, 6 bases. The ends were cut back, 4 bases at V and 6 bases at J, with 22 bases in the middle. Germline V gene data show CDR1 as SGHDT and CDR2 as YYEEEE. The CDR3 contains 16 residues. CDR3 sequence (DNA): TGTGCCAGCAGCCAGAACGAACGAGGCAGGGGCAAGACCCAGTACTTC. Translated, it gives CASSQNERGRGKTQYF.

The chain recombines TRBV27 with TRBJ2-7; 7 bases align to TRBD2. Germline V gene sequence: CDR1 MNHEY, CDR2 SMNVEV (reference sequence). CDR3 length: 11 residues. V lost 3 bases and J lost 7; bases outside the gene matches: 0. The CDR3 bases are TGTGCCAGCAGTTTCGGGGGGGAGCAGTACTTC. This encodes CASSFGGEQYF.

The V and J genes are TRBV5-1 and TRBJ2-3, with 9 bases aligning to TRBD2. The germline V gene encodes CDR1 SGHRS and CDR2 YFSETQ. With 0 bases clipped from V and 5 bases from J, the junction kept 7 bases outside the gene matches. This CDR3 has 16 amino acids. The CDR3 protein is CASSLAAGGLKDTQYF. CDR3 in DNA: TGCGCCAGCAGCTTGGCGGCGGGGGGGCTAAAAGATACGCAGTATTTT.

V is TRBV5-4 and J is TRBJ1-1, with D tentatively TRBD1 (6 bases). This CDR3 spans 12 amino acids. Germline CDR1 and CDR2: SGHNT and YYREEE (reference sequence). V shed 4 bases and J shed 5 bases, with 9 bases lying between them. The CDR3 DNA reads as TGTGCCAGCAGCCATACAGGGACTGAAGCTTTCTTT. Protein product: CASSHTGTEAFF. The full variable domain, its missing parts supplied by reference TRBV5-4 and TRBJ1-1, is ETGVTQSPTHLIKTRGQQVTLRCSSQSGHNTVSWYQQALGQGPQFIFQYYREEENGRGNFPPRFSGLQFPNYSSELNVNALELDDSALYLCASSHTGTEAFFGQGTRLTVV.

The V call is TRBV2, the J call TRBJ1-2; 9 bases map to TRBD1. Germline lookup yields CDR1 SNHLY and CDR2 FYNNEI. The V and J ends lost 4 bases and 5 bases, in that order; junction bases with no gene match: 5. This CDR3 region has 14 residues. The CDR3 nucleotides read TGTGCCAGCAGTGTTAGACAGGGGGATTATGGCTACACCTTC. It yields the protein CASSVRQGDYGYTF.

The CDR3 protein is CASSERGARTDTQYF. The DNA for the CDR3 is TGTGCCAGCAGTGAGCGGGGGGCGCGCACAGATACGCAGTATTTT. The V call is TRBV6-4, the J call TRBJ2-3; the match to TRBD2 covers 8 bases. J lost 1 base, V lost 3 bases, and 3 bases had no gene match. CDR3 length equals 15 residues. Germline CDR1 and CDR2: MRHNA and SNTAGT.

V gene TRBV7-6 combines with J gene TRBJ2-7, with a possible D match to TRBD1 (5 bases). This CDR3 spans 14 amino acids. Trimming took 6 bases from V and 2 from J, leaving 14 bases between them. The germline V gene has CDR1 SGHVS and CDR2 FNYEAQ. DNA of the CDR3: TGTGCCAGCAGTTCAGGGCGGAACACCTACGAGCAGTACTTC. Translated, it gives CASSSGRNTYEQYF. Looking up the rest from reference TRBV7-6 and TRBJ2-7 gives the full variable domain: GAGVSQSPRYKVTKRGQDVALRCDPISGHVSLYWYRQALGQGPEFLTYFNYEAQQDKSGLPNDRFSAERPEGSISTLTIQRTEQRDSAMYRCASSSGRNTYEQYFGPGTRLTVT.

The genes are TRBV5-1 and TRBJ1-1, with 10 bases aligning to TRBD1. Germline assignment: CDR1 SGHRS and CDR2 YFSETQ. This CDR3 spans 16 amino acids. The V segment lost 0 bases and the J segment 5 bases; nucleotides outside the gene matches: 7. CDR3: CASSLVAGTGVTEAFF. CDR3 coding DNA: TGCGCCAGCAGCTTGGTGGCTGGGACAGGGGTGACTGAAGCTTTCTTT.

The V call is TRBV5-1, the J call TRBJ2-5; 9 bases agree with TRBD1. The J call may be mistaken, given a closer DNA end match to TRBJ2-7. Germline loops: CDR1 SGHRS, CDR2 YFSETQ. The CDR3 spans 17 residues. For the CDR3, the DNA is TGCGCCAGCAGCCCCCTGATCGCCGGACAGGGGTCCTACGAGCAGTACTTC. Amino acid sequence: CASSPLIAGQGSYEQYF.

V is TRBV6-1 and J is TRBJ2-3; tentative D call: TRBD2 (7 bases). The CDR3 spans 12 residues. The ends were cut back, 11 bases at V and 2 bases at J, with 11 bases in the middle. Germline lookup yields CDR1 MNHNS and CDR2 SASEGT. CDR3 residues: CAGGAFTDTQYF. The CDR3 nucleotides are TGTGCCGGGGGGGCATTCACAGATACGCAGTATTTT.

V is TRBV7-9 and J is TRBJ1-4, with 9 bases fitting TRBD1. The CDR3 spans 14 residues. Germline CDR1 is SEHNR and CDR2 is FQNEAQ (reference sequence). Losses at the gene ends were 1 base for V and 16 bases for J; bases not matched to a gene: 10. The CDR3 nucleotides read TGTGCCAGCAGCTTAGGGACCCACGGGGACAGGGCGTTTTTT. It translates to CASSLGTHGDRAFF.

The table lists this clone with a few counts. The chain links TRBV6-5 to TRBJ1-6, with TRBD1 matching over 11 bases. The CDR3 loop spans 14 amino acids. The V and J ends lost 5 bases and 9 bases, in that order; junction bases with no gene match: 3. Germline V CDR1 and CDR2: MNHEY, SVGAGI. This chain's CDR3 is CASSVGTGGSPLHF. The DNA of the CDR3 is TGTGCCAGCAGTGTTGGGACAGGGGGTTCACCCCTCCACTTT.

The chain employs TRBV19 and TRBJ2-2; 10 bases line up with TRBD1. With 5 bases clipped from V and 4 bases from J, the junction kept 7 bases outside the gene matches. In germline, CDR1 is LNHDA, CDR2 SQIVND (reference sequence). The length of the CDR3 is 16 residues. CDR3 sequence reads: CASSPETGGITGELFF. CDR3 DNA: TGTGCCAGTAGTCCCGAGACAGGGGGCATCACCGGGGAGCTGTTTTTT.

The CDR3 nucleotides are TGTGCCAGCAGCTTAGAGGGCGGGGACAGGGATGAAAAACTGTTTTTT. It is translated as CASSLEGGDRDEKLFF. This chain connects TRBV7-9 to TRBJ1-4; 9 bases agree with TRBD1. The CDR3 runs to 16 residues. Unmatched junction bases numbered 6, after V lost 1 base and J lost 6 bases. Germline V gives CDR1 SEHNR, CDR2 FQNEAQ (reference sequence).

The gene calls are TRBV4-3 and TRBJ2-2; perhaps TRBD2 as D (6 bases). CDR1 and CDR2 from the germline V gene are LGHNA and YSLEER. V was clipped by 0 bases and J by 3 bases, with 11 bases between them. This CDR3 contains 16 residues. CDR3 DNA sequence: TGCGCCAGCAGCCAAGATGGGGGGTGGGACACCGGGGAGCTGTTTTTT. Its translation: CASSQDGGWDTGELFF.

Remarks on this clone: The same CDR3 arises from other DNA sequences in this sample as well. The chain links TRBV7-9 to TRBJ1-2, with D possibly matching TRBD1 (5 bases). The germline V gene encodes CDR1 SEHNR and CDR2 FQNEAQ (reference sequence). The CDR3 has 14 residues. Between the trimmed V and J ends, which lost 2 bases and 8 bases, there was a span of 15 bases. In DNA form, the CDR3 reads TGTGCCAGCAGCTTACCAGGGAAGGTGGACGGCTACACCTTC. Residues: CASSLPGKVDGYTF.

CDR3 nucleotides: TGTGCCAGCAGGACCTCAGCGGGGGAGCTGTTTTTT. This gives the protein CASRTSAGELFF. V usage is TRBV9 and J usage is TRBJ2-2, with unresolved D. V gave up 5 bases and J gave up 8 bases, with 10 bases separating them. Germline V gives CDR1 SGDLS, CDR2 YYNGEE. The CDR3 sequence is 12 residues long.

The V gene is TRBV6-5, the J gene TRBJ1-2; no clear D. V lost 2 bases to trimming and J lost 6 bases, with 10 bases between them. This CDR3 spans 13 amino acids. Germline V gene lookup returns CDR1 MNHEY and CDR2 SVGAGI. For the CDR3, the DNA is TGTGCCAGCAGTTACAGGGCGGAGGATGGCTACACCTTC. This translates into CASSYRAEDGYTF.

A word on this clone: At one boundary the junction diverges from the germline segment, which might be a read error. The sample holds other DNA sequences that translate to the same CDR3. The chain links TRBV5-1 to TRBJ2-6, with D possibly TRBD1 on 6 matching bases. Germline CDR1 and CDR2: SGHRS and YFSETQ. This CDR3 region has 15 residues. The CDR3 DNA reads TGCGCCAGCGGGGTACAGGGCTCTGGGGCCAACGTCCTGACCTTC. Its protein product is CASGVQGSGANVLTF.

This chain uses TRBV7-9 with TRBJ2-7; 7 positions agree with TRBD1. The CDR3 extends over 16 amino acids. The J segment lost 3 bases and the V segment lost 1 base, leaving 9 bases of the junction unmatched. Germline assignment: CDR1 SEHNR and CDR2 FQNEAQ (reference sequence). The CDR3 loop is CASSLGGGGRDYEQYF. CDR3 nucleotides: TGTGCCAGCAGCTTAGGAGGGGGCGGCCGAGACTACGAGCAGTACTTC.